This T cell receptor (beta chain) comes out of a study of early T cells in non-severe SARS-CoV-2 infection (dated by TCRdb to about 2021). Concerning the study at large: Because TCR sequencing was done on bulk RNA from unsorted whole blood, the alpha and beta chains could not be paired.

The research as a whole found: VDJdb matching was skewed toward anti-spike CD8 responses, so virus-specific expansions were likely underestimated and private and CD4 specificities were missed.

As concerns this clonotype: Its antigen is not yet known. Base qualities are not recorded, but no much larger clone differs from it by a single base.

This was a case-control study nested in a cohort of healthcare workers in London, UK, who had nasopharyngeal swab PCR tests and blood samples taken every week. Healthcare workers were recruited during the week of the UK lockdown, between 23 and 31 March 2020, and followed weekly for up to about 15 weeks. Library preparation employed 5' RACE. Instrument on record: NextSeq 500. To correct for sequencing error and PCR bias, the TCR library protocol tagged individual cDNA molecules with unique molecular identifiers. Sequencing covered both TCR alpha and beta chains, and within each sample the abundances of alpha and beta sequences were tightly co-correlated. Concerning the study's data processing: Decombinator V4 was used to annotate TCR sequences for V gene, J gene and CDR3. Expanded TCRs were defined as changing significantly between any two time points under a Poisson model with p below 0.0001. TCR abundances were normalised to the total number of TCRs sequenced per sample and were expressed as counts per million. VDJdb, accessed on 1 November 2021, was searched for TCRs annotated for CMV, EBV and SARS-CoV-2, and TCRs annotated for more than one antigen were excluded. TCRdb passed the public sequencing reads through fastp at Q25 and MiXCR, retaining productive beta sequences. Every CDR3 protein is listed once, alongside the most common genes and DNA of its rows. TCRdb, not the authors, supplied the V and J calls. This sample comprises about 98,000 distinct CDR3 sequences, about 11% of them detected only once. The top ten hold approximately 5% of the sample.

The sequence came from an adult who was a healthcare worker with PCR-confirmed SARS-CoV-2 infection or an uninfected control (not recorded which). Sample: whole blood.

The CDR3 reads as follows: CASSPGTGDTGELFF. The sequenced DNA: TGTGCCAGCAGCCCCGGAACAGGGGACACCGGGGAGCTGTTTTTT. The V gene is TRBV7-9 and the J gene is TRBJ2-2; 7 junctional bases match TRBD1. Counted from cysteine to phenylalanine, this CDR3 has 15 amino acids. Solely the CDR3 DNA is kept, with 45 bases framed from the first base. Reading the germline V gene (reference sequence) gives CDR1 SEHNR and CDR2 FQNEAQ. The junction shows trimming of 5 bases on V and 3 bases on J, and the gene matches do not reach 6 bases of it.